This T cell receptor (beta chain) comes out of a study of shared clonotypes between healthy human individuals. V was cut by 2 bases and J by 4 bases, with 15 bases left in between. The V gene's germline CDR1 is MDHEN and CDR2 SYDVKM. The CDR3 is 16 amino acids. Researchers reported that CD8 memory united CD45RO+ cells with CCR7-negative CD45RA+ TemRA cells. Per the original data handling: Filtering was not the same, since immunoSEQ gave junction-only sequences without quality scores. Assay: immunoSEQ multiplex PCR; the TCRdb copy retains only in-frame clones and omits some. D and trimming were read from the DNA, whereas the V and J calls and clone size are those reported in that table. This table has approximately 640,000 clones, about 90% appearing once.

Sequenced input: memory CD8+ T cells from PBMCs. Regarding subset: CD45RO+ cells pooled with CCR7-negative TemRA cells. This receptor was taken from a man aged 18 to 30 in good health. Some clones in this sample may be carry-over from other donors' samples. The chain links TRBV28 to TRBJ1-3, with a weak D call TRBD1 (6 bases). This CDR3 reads CASSLHGTYPGNTIYF. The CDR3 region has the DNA TGTGCCAGCAGTTTACACGGGACATACCCGGGAAACACCATATATTTT.